The rows below give T cell receptor beta chains drawn from one sample of a study of blood T cell repertoires in COVID-19. The data were produced by immunoSEQ multiplex PCR, yet TCRdb's version contains in-frame clones alone and is incomplete. The repertoire holds about 140,000 clones, with about 86% as singletons. Material: peripheral blood. These receptor sequences come from a woman aged 55-70 years with acute or convalescent COVID-19. Each CDR3 is given with its conserved first and last residue. A D gene is named only where the DNA matches it firmly. Clone size is shown for a subset of rows, as once, few, many or a class of expanded clone.

>TRBJ1-2|TRBV14|NA|NA
CASSQEWQGRQENYGYTF
TGTGCCAGCAGCCAAGAATGGCAGGGCCGGCAGGAGAACTATGGCTACACCTTC
>TRBJ1-4|TRBV25-1|NA|NA
CASSEYSRATNEKLFF
TGTGCCAGCAGTGAATATTCGAGGGCGACTAATGAAAAACTGTTTTTT
>TRBJ2-7|TRBV27|few|TRBD2
CASSLLAGGPVDEQYF
TGTGCCAGCAGTTTGCTAGCGGGAGGGCCAGTGGACGAGCAGTACTTC
>TRBJ2-2|TRBV27|NA|TRBD2
CASSPSTSGRVTGELFF
TGTGCCAGCAGTCCCTCGACTAGCGGGAGGGTTACCGGGGAGCTGTTTTTT
>TRBJ2-7|TRBV7-9|NA|TRBD1
CASLRTGSYEQYF
TGTGCCAGCTTACGGACAGGATCCTACGAGCAGTACTTC
>TRBJ1-1|TRBV3-1/TRBV3-2|few|TRBD1
CASSLQGGNTEAFF
TGTGCCAGCAGTTTACAGGGGGGAAACACTGAAGCTTTCTTT
>TRBJ2-7|TRBV20-1|NA|NA
CSASRTLASSYEQYF
TGCAGTGCTAGTCGAACCCTAGCGTCCTCCTACGAGCAGTACTTC
>TRBJ2-1|TRBV7-9|NA|NA
CASSARGPYNEQFF
TGTGCCAGCAGCGCCAGAGGCCCCTACAATGAGCAGTTCTTC
>TRBJ1-1|TRBV2|NA|NA
CASRLDSEGTEAFF
TGTGCCAGCAGGTTGGACAGCGAGGGCACTGAAGCTTTCTTT
>TRBJ1-2|TRBV11-3|NA|NA
CASSLETGGRYGYTF
TGTGCCAGCAGCTTAGAAACAGGCGGAAGATATGGCTACACCTTC